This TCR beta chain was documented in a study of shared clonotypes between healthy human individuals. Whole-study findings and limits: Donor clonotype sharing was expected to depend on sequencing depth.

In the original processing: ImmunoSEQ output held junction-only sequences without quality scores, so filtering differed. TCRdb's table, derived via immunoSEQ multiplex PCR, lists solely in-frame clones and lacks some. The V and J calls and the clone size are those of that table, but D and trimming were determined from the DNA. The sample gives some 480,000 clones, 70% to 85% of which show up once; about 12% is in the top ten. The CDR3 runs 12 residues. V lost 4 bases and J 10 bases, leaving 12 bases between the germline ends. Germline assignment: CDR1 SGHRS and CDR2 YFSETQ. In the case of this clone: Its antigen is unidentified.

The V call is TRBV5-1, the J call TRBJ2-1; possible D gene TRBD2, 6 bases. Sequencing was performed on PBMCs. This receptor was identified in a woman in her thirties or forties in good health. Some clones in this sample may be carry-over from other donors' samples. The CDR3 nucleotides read TGCGCCAGCAGCCTGGTCCGGGGGGAGCAGTTCTTC. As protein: CASSLVRGEQFF.